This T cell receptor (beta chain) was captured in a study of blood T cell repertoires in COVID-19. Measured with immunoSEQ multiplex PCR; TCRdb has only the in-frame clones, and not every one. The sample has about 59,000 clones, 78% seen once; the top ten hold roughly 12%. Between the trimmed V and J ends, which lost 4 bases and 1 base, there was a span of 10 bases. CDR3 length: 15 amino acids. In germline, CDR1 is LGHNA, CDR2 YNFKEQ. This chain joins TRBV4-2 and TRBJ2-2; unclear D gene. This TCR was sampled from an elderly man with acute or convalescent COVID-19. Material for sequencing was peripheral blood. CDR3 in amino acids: CASSLRGQNTGELFF. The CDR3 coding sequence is TGTGCCAGCAGCCTTCGTGGGCAGAACACCGGGGAGCTGTTTTTT.